Given below is one TCR beta chain in context. The entry originates in a study of blood T cell repertoires in COVID-19. Whole-study context: Sites in the United States, Italy and Spain provided acute and convalescent COVID-19 samples. From T cells, B-cell-depleted T cells, or PBMCs came the material, which was cDNA or gDNA.

Original data processing: Reference gene primer amplification gave nucleated cell count estimates. TCRdb's copy holds only in-frame clones and misses some; the assay was immunoSEQ multiplex PCR. Clonal size and the V and J genes are those of that table, whereas D and trimming came from the DNA. Seen here are over 250,000 clones, around nine tenths observed once, and the top ten hold approximately 2.2%. The sample was peripheral blood. The clonotype comes from a man between 50 and 59 years old with acute or convalescent COVID-19.

The CDR3 DNA is TGCGCCAGCAGCTTGGGCAGGGATGGAAACACCATATATTTT. Encoded protein: CASSLGRDGNTIYF. The chain uses TRBV5-1 and TRBJ1-3; a possible D gene is TRBD1 (5 bases). V was clipped by 0 bases and J by 3 bases, with 7 bases between them. This CDR3 is built from 14 residues. In germline, CDR1 is SGHRS, CDR2 YFSETQ.